Listed below are T cell receptor beta chains from one sample, sequenced in a study of patients and donors after allogeneic stem cell transplantation. Each CDR3 protein is one row after TCRdb ran MiXCR on the RT-PCR reads. This sample carries about 89,000 distinct CDR3 sequences, roughly 48% of them seen once, and the ten largest clones take 60% to 75%. Material: blood, either unsorted or a sorted T cell fraction (not recorded which). These receptors were collected from a human donor who was either an allogeneic HSCT recipient or a stem cell or donor lymphocyte infusion donor (not recorded which). It is not recorded whose cells these are; they may come from a transplant donor. Each CDR3 is given with its conserved first and last residue. Each record gives: clone size, D gene, J gene, V gene, CDR3 protein, CDR3 DNA. D genes are given only for firm matches. Clone size appears in some rows only: once, few, many, or a class for an expanded clone.

>.|TRBD2|TRBJ2-3|TRBV6-5
CASSYSGTTTDTQYF
TGTGCCAGCAGTTACTCCGGGACTACTACAGATACGCAGTATTTT
>few|.|TRBJ1-5|TRBV5-6
CASSLGAVLNQPQHF
TGTGCCAGCAGCTTGGGGGCAGTGTTAAATCAGCCCCAGCATTTT
>.|.|TRBJ2-1|TRBV10-3
CAISGPSDAYNEQFF
TGTGCCATCAGTGGACCTAGCGACGCCTACAATGAGCAGTTCTTC
>.|.|TRBJ1-1|TRBV4-2
CASSQVYTGAEAFF
TGTGCCAGCAGCCAAGTGTATACTGGGGCAGAAGCTTTCTTT
>few|.|TRBJ1-1|TRBV12-3/TRBV12-4
CASSDGRVETEAFF
TGTGCCAGCAGCGATGGTCGGGTAGAGACTGAAGCTTTCTTT
>.|TRBD1|TRBJ1-5|TRBV18
CASSPSEPGQYNQPHHF
TGTGCCAGCTCACCATCAGAACCGGGACAGTACAATCAGCCCCATCATTTT
>.|TRBD1|TRBJ1-3|TRBV15
CATGDRDRNTIYF
TGTGCCACAGGGGACAGGGACCGGAACACCATATATTTT
>.|TRBD1|TRBJ1-6|TRBV28
CASSSPPTGDYNSPLHF
TGTGCCAGCAGTTCTCCCCCTACAGGGGACTATAATTCACCCCTCCACTTT
>.|.|TRBJ1-3|TRBV6-6
CASSYSAQGGSGNTIYF
TGTGCCAGCAGTTACTCGGCACAGGGTGGCTCTGGAAACACCATATATTTT
>.|.|TRBJ1-6|TRBV4-3
CASSLDGSPLHF
TGCGCCAGCAGCCTCGATGGTTCACCCCTCCACTTT
>.|.|TRBJ1-1|TRBV28
CASSLSYLQGASDTEAFF
TGTGCCAGCAGTTTATCTTACTTACAGGGAGCCTCGGACACTGAAGCTTTCTTT
>.|.|TRBJ2-7|TRBV6-2/TRBV6-3
CASSYASHEQYF
TGTGCCAGCAGTTACGCTAGCCACGAGCAGTACTTC
>.|.|TRBJ1-5|TRBV27
CASSPGTDRQPQHF
TGTGCCAGCAGTCCGGGGACGGACCGTCAGCCCCAGCATTTT
>few|.|TRBJ1-2|TRBV11-2
CASSLESEANYGYTF
TGTGCCAGCAGCTTAGAATCAGAAGCTAACTATGGCTACACCTTC
>.|.|TRBJ1-2|TRBV29-1
CSVEKLASGYTF
TGCAGCGTTGAAAAGTTGGCGAGCGGCTACACCTTC
>.|.|TRBJ1-1|TRBV24-1
CATSDMTGDAAFF
TGTGCCACCAGTGATATGACAGGCGACGCGGCTTTCTTT
>few|TRBD1|TRBJ1-1|TRBV12-3/TRBV12-4
CASKVGQGARAFF
TGTGCCAGCAAGGTGGGACAGGGGGCGCGGGCTTTCTTT
>few|.|TRBJ2-4|TRBV9
CASSVEGARGDIQYF
TGTGCCAGCAGCGTAGAGGGGGCGCGGGGAGACATTCAGTACTTC
>.|.|TRBJ1-6|TRBV4-3
CASSQDTGNSPLHF
TGCGCCAGCAGCCAAGATACGGGGAATTCACCCCTCCACTTT
>.|TRBD2|TRBJ2-5|TRBV7-9
CASSSAGGETQYF
TGTGCCAGCAGCTCAGCGGGGGGGGAGACCCAGTACTTC
>.|TRBD1|TRBJ1-6|TRBV25-1
CASSDRQGHGSPLHF
TGTGCCAGCAGTGACAGACAGGGTCATGGTTCACCCCTCCACTTT
>.|.|TRBJ1-5|TRBV7-9
CASSSTPGGQPQHF
TGTGCCAGCAGCTCGACACCTGGTGGTCAGCCCCAGCATTTT
>.|.|TRBJ1-2|TRBV7-2
CASSLAPGNYGYTF
TGTGCCAGCAGCTTAGCCCCAGGGAACTATGGCTACACCTTC
>.|.|TRBJ1-5|TRBV20-1
CSAKTDILLQPQHF
TGCAGTGCTAAGACAGACATCCTCCTTCAGCCCCAGCATTTT
>.|.|TRBJ1-2|TRBV2
CASTSYRENYGYTF
TGTGCCAGCACCTCCTACAGGGAGAACTATGGCTACACCTTC
>.|TRBD1|TRBJ2-4|TRBV2
CASGRSGTDLAKNIQYF
TGTGCCAGCGGGAGAAGTGGGACAGATCTAGCCAAAAACATTCAGTACTTC
>.|.|TRBJ1-1|TRBV20-1
CSARHRLNTEAFF
TGCAGTGCTAGGCACCGCTTGAACACTGAAGCTTTCTTT
>.|TRBD1|TRBJ1-2|TRBV20-1
CSAPRQGGVVNYGYTF
TGCAGTGCTCCCCGACAGGGGGGAGTGGTTAACTATGGCTACACCTTC
>.|TRBD1|TRBJ1-3|TRBV28
CASSSPRDRVSGNTIYF
TGTGCCAGCAGTTCCCCCCGGGACAGGGTCTCAGGAAACACCATATATTTT
>few|TRBD1|TRBJ1-2|TRBV7-2
CASSLERGRGYGYTF
TGTGCCAGCAGCTTAGAAAGGGGGCGGGGCTATGGCTACACCTTC
>.|.|TRBJ1-1|TRBV7-9
CASSTPHREAEAFF
TGTGCCAGCAGCACACCGCACCGGGAAGCTGAAGCTTTCTTT
>.|.|TRBJ1-6|TRBV4-1
CASSQGRPNHSPLHF
TGCGCCAGCAGCCAGGGTAGGCCGAACCACTCACCCCTCCACTTT
>.|.|TRBJ1-1|TRBV7-9
CASSPTRGRRNTEAFF
TGTGCCAGCAGCCCTACTAGGGGACGAAGGAACACTGAAGCTTTCTTT
>.|.|TRBJ1-1|TRBV5-1
CASATGGNTEAFF
TGCGCCAGCGCCACCGGAGGGAACACTGAAGCTTTCTTT
>.|.|TRBJ1-1|TRBV4-3
CASSQPRGEAFF
TGCGCCAGCAGCCAACCCCGGGGGGAGGCTTTCTTT
>.|.|TRBJ2-3|TRBV4-3
CASSQTGADTQYF
TGCGCCAGCAGCCAAACCGGGGCAGATACGCAGTATTTT
>.|.|TRBJ2-1|TRBV24-1
CATSDGDDSYNEQFF
TGTGCCACCAGTGATGGGGACGATTCCTACAATGAGCAGTTCTTC
>few|.|TRBJ1-4|TRBV21-1
CASSKAAGSPEKLFF
TGTGCCAGCAGCAAAGCGGCGGGGTCTCCTGAAAAACTGTTTTTT
>.|.|TRBJ1-5|TRBV7-2
CASSLGDGLNQPQHF
TGTGCCAGCAGCTTAGGGGACGGACTGAATCAGCCCCAGCATTTT
>few|.|TRBJ1-2|TRBV9
CASSGYEANYGYTF
TGTGCCAGCAGCGGATACGAAGCTAACTATGGCTACACCTTC
>.|.|TRBJ2-7|TRBV9
CASSVGITAGTLTYEQYF
TGTGCCAGCAGCGTAGGAATAACCGCCGGGACACTGACCTACGAGCAGTACTTC
>.|.|TRBJ1-2|TRBV28
CASSLSPHLVRVGYTF
TGTGCCAGCAGTTTATCCCCCCACTTGGTGAGGGTAGGCTACACCTTC
>few|.|TRBJ1-1|TRBV4-1
CASSQDGKNTEAFF
TGCGCCAGCAGCCAAGACGGGAAGAACACTGAAGCTTTCTTT
>.|.|TRBJ1-2|TRBV12-3/TRBV12-4
CASSLMDRVGGYTF
TGTGCCAGCAGTTTAATGGACCGGGTAGGCGGCTACACCTTC
>.|.|TRBJ1-2|TRBV5-1
CASSLRIGNRFDYGYTF
TGCGCCAGCAGCTTAAGGATCGGTAATAGATTCGACTATGGCTACACCTTC
>few|.|TRBJ2-5|TRBV7-8
CASSSMTSQYF
TGTGCCAGCAGTTCGATGACTAGCCAGTACTTC
>.|.|TRBJ1-2|TRBV29-1
CSVELGGYTF
TGCAGCGTTGAACTTGGAGGCTACACCTTC
>.|.|TRBJ1-1|TRBV5-1
CASSLAWDASEAFF
TGCGCCAGCAGCTTGGCCTGGGACGCCTCTGAAGCTTTCTTT
>.|.|TRBJ1-2|TRBV7-2
CASSLLSPLVGGYTF
TGTGCCAGCAGCTTACTGAGCCCTTTAGTCGGAGGCTACACCTTC
>.|.|TRBJ1-5|TRBV4-3
CASSQDFGQPQHF
TGCGCCAGCAGCCAAGATTTCGGGCAGCCCCAGCATTTT
>.|.|TRBJ1-5|TRBV28
CASSFFGSNQPQHF
TGTGCCAGCAGTTTTTTTGGGAGCAATCAGCCCCAGCATTTT